Below are 27 T cell receptor beta chains sequenced from a single sample in a study of blood T cell repertoires in COVID-19. The repertoire was sequenced with immunoSEQ multiplex PCR; TCRdb's copy has only in-frame clones and lacks some. The sample consists of about 86,000 clones, 70% to 90% of them appearing once. Sequences were obtained from peripheral blood. These receptors all come from a man aged 45-65 years with acute or convalescent COVID-19.

The V and J genes are TRBV5-4 and TRBJ2-5; TRBD2 aligns across 7 bases. Germline loops: CDR1 SGHNT, CDR2 YYREEE (reference sequence). There are 13 residues in the CDR3. V lost 4 bases and J lost 5; bases outside the gene matches: 5. CDR3 region: CASSGRDSETQYF. CDR3 nucleotide sequence: TGTGCCAGCAGCGGGAGGGACTCGGAGACCCAGTACTTC.

The chain uses TRBV6-5 and TRBJ1-5; 10 bases agree with TRBD1. The CDR3 runs 15 residues. CDR1 and CDR2 (germline): MNHEY, SVGAGI. The ends lost 2 bases at V and 7 bases at J; junction bases unmatched: 5. The CDR3 spells CASSYRGTGDQPQHF. Written as DNA, the CDR3 is TGTGCCAGCAGTTACAGAGGGACAGGGGACCAGCCCCAGCATTTT.

CDR3 sequence (DNA): TGCAGCGTTGCAGGGGACGCAGATACGCAGTATTTT. Its translation: CSVAGDADTQYF. The V and J genes are TRBV29-1 and TRBJ2-3; perhaps TRBD1 as D (6 bases). The CDR3 extends over 12 amino acids. With 4 bases removed from V and 4 bases from J, the gap between germline ends came to 9 bases. The germline gives CDR1 SQVTM, CDR2 ANQGSEA.

V gene TRBV5-1 combines with J gene TRBJ1-1, with 10 bases fitting TRBD1. Germline lookup yields CDR1 SGHRS and CDR2 YFSETQ. V dropped 7 bases and J dropped 6; count of bases not matched to a gene: 12. The CDR3 has 15 residues. The CDR3 loop reads CASQKGGQGIPEAFF. The CDR3 bases are TGCGCCAGCCAGAAAGGGGGACAGGGGATCCCTGAAGCTTTCTTT.

This clone was detected only once. Compared with germline, one end of the junction differs, possibly owing to a read error. V and J are TRBV2 and TRBJ2-4, with TRBD1 matching over 7 bases. From germline, CDR1 is SNHLY and CDR2 FYNNEI. The CDR3 is made up of 15 amino acids. For the CDR3, the DNA is TGTGCCAGCAGTCAAGCAGGGGGTGGTAGAAACATTCAGTACTTC. Amino acids: CASSQAGGGRNIQYF.

This clone was detected only a few times. The V call is TRBV7-9, the J call TRBJ1-2, with D possibly being TRBD1 (5 bases). V lost 5 bases to trimming and J lost 7 bases, with 14 bases between them. CDR3 length equals 13 residues. Germline loops: CDR1 SEHNR, CDR2 FQNEAQ (reference sequence). As DNA, the CDR3 is TGTGCCAGCAGCCCACTGGGGGAGGGTGGCTACACCTTC. As protein: CASSPLGEGGYTF.

V is TRBV27 and J is TRBJ2-1; D might be TRBD2 (6 bases). This CDR3 is built from 15 residues. Germline loops: CDR1 MNHEY, CDR2 SMNVEV (reference sequence). V lost 9 bases, J lost 0 bases, and 15 bases lay in between. CDR3 loop: CASIRSGFSYNEQFF. DNA for the CDR3: TGTGCCAGTATACGGAGCGGGTTCTCCTACAATGAGCAGTTCTTC.

A word on this clone: Its ends do not fully match the called genes, so a read error is possible. V usage is TRBV7-2 and J usage is TRBJ1-1, with 7 bases that match TRBD1. There are 14 residues in the CDR3. Germline lookup yields CDR1 SGHTA and CDR2 FQGNSA. The CDR3 sequence: CASSSTGWAGGRSF. The CDR3 coding sequence is TGTGCCAGCAGCTCAACCGGGTGGGCAGGGGGTAGGAGCTTT.

The rearrangement links TRBV7-2 to TRBJ2-1, with 9 positions matching TRBD1. Looked up from germline, CDR1 is SGHTA and CDR2 is FQGNSA. The CDR3 has 14 residues. The ends lost 2 bases at V and 8 bases at J; junction bases unmatched: 4. The DNA of the CDR3 is TGTGCCAGCAGCTTAACACAGGGGGCCTATGAGCAGTTCTTC. Its translation is CASSLTQGAYEQFF.

The chain couples TRBV4-3 to TRBJ2-2; weak D call: TRBD1 (6 bases). The V gene's germline CDR1 is LGHNA and CDR2 YSLEER. V was cut by 0 bases and J by 3 bases, with 14 bases left in between. There are 17 residues in the CDR3. As DNA, the CDR3 is TGCGCCAGCAGCCAAGAGGGTGGCAGGGGAGACACCGGGGAGCTGTTTTTT. Residues: CASSQEGGRGDTGELFF.

The chain combines TRBV28 with TRBJ1-6, with TRBD1 as a possible D gene (5 bases). V lost 5 bases to trimming and J lost 10 bases, with 21 bases between them. The length of the CDR3 is 16 residues. CDR1 and CDR2 from the germline V gene are MDHEN and SYDVKM. The CDR3 reads CASSPLRGGVGSPLHF. CDR3 sequence (DNA): TGTGCCAGCAGTCCGCTTCGGGGAGGGGTAGGCTCACCCCTCCACTTT.

CDR3 in amino acids: CASSLALDRGQFF. As DNA, the CDR3 is TGTGCCAGCAGCTTAGCGCTGGACAGGGGACAGTTCTTC. J is TRBJ2-1 and V is TRBV7-6, with 9 bases that match TRBD1. This CDR3 spans 13 amino acids. Germline CDR1 reads SGHVS; CDR2 reads FNYEAQ. After removal of 0 bases from V and 13 bases from J, the junction contained 4 bases not matched to a gene.

The J gene is TRBJ1-2, the V gene TRBV14, with D unclear. CDR1 SGHDN and CDR2 FVKESK come from the germline V gene. The CDR3 length is 12 residues. V shed 2 bases and J shed 7 bases, with 8 bases lying between them. In nucleotides, the CDR3 is TGTGCCAGCAGCCAAAACCTACTTGGCTACACCTTC. Amino acids: CASSQNLLGYTF.

V and J are TRBV28 and TRBJ1-1; 10 nucleotides line up with TRBD1. This CDR3 has 14 residues. V was pared by 6 bases and J by 3 bases, with 4 bases of the junction left unmatched. Germline V CDR1 and CDR2: MDHEN, SYDVKM. CDR3 protein: CASRPGTGDTEAFF. The CDR3, as DNA: TGTGCCAGCAGACCAGGGACAGGGGACACTGAAGCTTTCTTT.

V usage is TRBV5-5 and J usage is TRBJ2-5; 8 nucleotides align to TRBD1. CDR1 and CDR2 (germline): SGHKS, YYEKEE (reference sequence). The CDR3 runs 15 residues. Losses at the gene ends were 1 base for V and 5 bases for J; bases not matched to a gene: 7. The CDR3 protein is CASSLRTGRSETQYF. The CDR3 coding sequence is TGTGCCAGCAGCTTGAGGACAGGGAGGTCGGAGACCCAGTACTTC.

In DNA form, the CDR3 reads TGTGCCAGCAGCCTACAATCGACAGGGACGGGCACTGAAGCTTTCTTT. Residues: CASSLQSTGTGTEAFF. This rearrangement joins TRBV7-2 to TRBJ1-1, with 7 bases aligning to TRBD1. The junction had 13 bases not matched to a gene; V was cut back by 5 bases and J by 4 bases. The germline V gene has CDR1 SGHTA and CDR2 FQGNSA. The CDR3 spans 16 residues. Combining the CDR3 with reference TRBV7-2 and TRBJ1-1 gives the whole variable domain GAGVSQSPSNKVTEKGKDVELRCDPISGHTALYWYRQSLGQGLEFLIYFQGNSAPDKSGLPSDRFSAERTGGSVSTLTIQRTQQEDSAVYLCASSLQSTGTGTEAFFGQGTRLTVV.

The chain employs TRBV28 and TRBJ2-3; the D gene is possibly TRBD2 (6 bases). This CDR3 comprises 17 residues. The germline V gene encodes CDR1 MDHEN and CDR2 SYDVKM. With 5 bases removed from V and 2 bases from J, the gap between germline ends came to 20 bases. CDR3 bases: TGTGCCAGCAGTGGAGAGAGGTGGGGGAGGAACACAGATACGCAGTATTTT. Translating it yields CASSGERWGRNTDTQYF.

This clone is a singleton in its sample. This chain connects TRBV6-5 to TRBJ1-5, with TRBD1 matching over 7 bases. The V and J ends lost 2 bases and 2 bases, in that order; junction bases with no gene match: 6. From germline, CDR1 is MNHEY and CDR2 SVGAGI. The CDR3 runs 16 residues. The CDR3 bases are TGTGCCAGCAGTTACGGCGACAGGGATCGCAATCAGCCCCAGCATTTT. Its protein product is CASSYGDRDRNQPQHF.

The table lists this clone with a count of one. V is TRBV10-3 and J is TRBJ2-3; 8 positions agree with TRBD2. J gave up 1 base and V 7 bases, and 7 bases lay outside the gene matches. From germline, CDR1 is ENHRY and CDR2 SYGVKD. This CDR3 spans 15 amino acids. The CDR3 coding sequence is TGTGCCATCACATCGGGAGGGTTCGGCACAGATACGCAGTATTTT. It specifies CAITSGGFGTDTQYF.

CDR3 sequence reads: CASSERGEQYF. The CDR3, as DNA: TGTGCCAGCAGTGAAAGGGGCGAGCAGTACTTC. The chain recombines TRBV6-1 with TRBJ2-7, with D possibly being TRBD1 (5 bases). Germline assignment: CDR1 MNHNS and CDR2 SASEGT. The length of the CDR3 is 11 residues. Trimming cost V 2 bases and J 6 bases, with 5 bases left between them.

At least ten counts were recorded for this clone. This chain connects TRBV7-8 to TRBJ1-1; 7 bases agree with TRBD1. The CDR3 totals 13 residues. V was clipped by 9 bases and J by 0 bases; unmatched bases: 4. Germline CDR1 SGHVS, CDR2 FQNEAQ. CDR3 nucleotides: TGTGCCAGTGTACAGGGGATGAACACTGAAGCTTTCTTT. Protein: CASVQGMNTEAFF.

The chain joins TRBV2 to TRBJ1-1; D uncertain. Looked up from germline, CDR1 is SNHLY and CDR2 is FYNNEI. There are 13 residues in the CDR3. V was shortened by 6 bases and J by 1 base, with 9 bases between the two germline ends. The CDR3 loop is CASRSEGNTEAFF. CDR3 DNA sequence: TGTGCCAGCAGAAGCGAAGGGAACACTGAAGCTTTCTTT.

The genes are TRBV2 and TRBJ1-2; the match to TRBD1 covers 9 bases. CDR3 length: 17 residues. Germline V gene lookup returns CDR1 SNHLY and CDR2 FYNNEI. V lost 5 bases to trimming and J lost 2 bases; unmatched junction nucleotides: 12. The DNA of the CDR3 is TGTGCCAGCAGTAAACCGGGACAGGGTACGGGAAACTATGGCTACACCTTC. Translation: CASSKPGQGTGNYGYTF.

The chain combines TRBV18 with TRBJ2-1, with 9 bases that match TRBD1. The CDR3 has 15 residues. J lost 9 bases, V lost 3 bases, and 9 bases had no gene match. Germline V CDR1 and CDR2: KGHSH, LQKENI. DNA for the CDR3: TGTGCCAGCTCACCGATCGGCGGGACAGGGTTTGAGCAGTTCTTC. This sequence encodes CASSPIGGTGFEQFF.

The chain is built from TRBV7-2 and TRBJ2-7; D is possibly TRBD1 (6 bases). The V gene's germline CDR1 is SGHTA and CDR2 FQGNSA. V gave up 1 base and J gave up 0 bases, with 10 bases separating them. The CDR3 loop spans 15 amino acids. In DNA form, the CDR3 reads TGTGCCAGCAGCTTAGGGGACACCCCCTCCTACGAGCAGTACTTC. It specifies CASSLGDTPSYEQYF.

This clone was counted once. V usage is TRBV2 and J usage is TRBJ2-3; no firm D call. V was shortened by 0 bases and J by 6 bases, with 13 bases between the two germline ends. The CDR3 is made up of 15 amino acids. Germline CDR1 is SNHLY and CDR2 is FYNNEI. CDR3 loop: CASSEALGPGDTQYF. CDR3 in DNA: TGTGCCAGCAGTGAAGCGCTTGGTCCAGGTGATACGCAGTATTTT. Together with reference TRBV2 and TRBJ2-3, the CDR3 gives the full variable domain: EPEVTQTPSHQVTQMGQEVILRCVPISNHLYFYWYRQILGQKVEFLVSFYNNEISEKSEIFDDQFSVERPDGSNFTLKIRSTKLEDSAMYFCASSEALGPGDTQYFGPGTRLTVL.

The rearrangement joins TRBV30 to TRBJ1-3; D remains ambiguous. V was trimmed by 0 bases and J by 2 bases, leaving 8 bases between them. Germline loops: CDR1 GTSNPN, CDR2 SVGIG (reference sequence). This CDR3 comprises 14 residues. As DNA, the CDR3 is TGTGCCTGGAGTGTACCCGGGGCTGGAAACACCATATATTTT. As protein: CAWSVPGAGNTIYF.